This T cell receptor (beta chain) was observed in a study of blood T cell repertoires in COVID-19. In the study overall: Some COVID-19 samples were acute and others convalescent; all came from the United States, Italy and Spain. T cells, B-cell-depleted T cells, or PBMCs provided the cDNA or gDNA that served as material.

This clone was detected only a few times. The CDR3 is made up of 13 amino acids. The V end was cut by 2 bases, the J end by 4 bases, with 9 bases between. Germline CDR1 reads GTSNPN; CDR2 reads SVGIG (reference sequence). Original processing methods: Cell counts per sample came from amplifying reference gene primers. The table came from immunoSEQ multiplex PCR; TCRdb's copy has only in-frame clones and leaves some out. V and J calls and clone size are given by that table; D and trimming were obtained from the DNA. The data show about 75,000 clones, 88% seen once. The sample comprised peripheral blood. This clonotype originated in a human donor in a cohort sampled during active COVID-19. The rearrangement links TRBV30 to TRBJ1-3; D gene unclear. For the CDR3, the DNA is TGTGCCTGGAGTCGGGGAGCAGGAAACACCATATATTTT. As protein: CAWSRGAGNTIYF.